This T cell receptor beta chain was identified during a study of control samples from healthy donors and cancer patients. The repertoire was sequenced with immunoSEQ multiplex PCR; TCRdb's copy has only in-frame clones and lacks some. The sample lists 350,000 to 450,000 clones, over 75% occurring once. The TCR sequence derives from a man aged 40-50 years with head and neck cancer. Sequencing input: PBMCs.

CDR3 residues: CATSRVGENYNEQFF. The CDR3 DNA sequence: TGTGCCACCAGCAGAGTTGGGGAGAACTACAATGAGCAGTTCTTC. This rearrangement joins TRBV15 to TRBJ2-1; D is possibly TRBD2 (5 bases). The CDR3 loop spans 15 amino acids. Germline values: CDR1 LNHNV, CDR2 YYDKDF (reference sequence). With 1 base removed from V and 3 bases from J, the gap between germline ends came to 10 bases.